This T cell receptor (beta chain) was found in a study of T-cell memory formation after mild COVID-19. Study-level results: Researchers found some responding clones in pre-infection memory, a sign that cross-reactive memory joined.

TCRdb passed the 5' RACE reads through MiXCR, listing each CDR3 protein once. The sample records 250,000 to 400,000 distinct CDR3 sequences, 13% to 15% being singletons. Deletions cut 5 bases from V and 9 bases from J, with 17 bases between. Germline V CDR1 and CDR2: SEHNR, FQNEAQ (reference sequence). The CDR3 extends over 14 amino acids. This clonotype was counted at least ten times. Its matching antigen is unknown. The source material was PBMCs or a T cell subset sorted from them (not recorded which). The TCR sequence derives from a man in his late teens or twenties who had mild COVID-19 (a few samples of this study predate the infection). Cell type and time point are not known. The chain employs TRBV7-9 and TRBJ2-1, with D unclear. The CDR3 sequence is CASSLAGLLFEQFF. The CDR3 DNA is TGTGCCAGCAGCCTCGCCGGGCTTCTCTTTGAGCAGTTCTTC.